This record covers a single TCR beta chain. No cognate antigen has been identified for it. Qualities for individual bases were not recorded, and no much larger clone is one base off. V and J lose 2 bases and 1 base, and a span of 5 bases separates them. Counted from cysteine to phenylalanine, this CDR3 has 13 amino acids. Only CDR3 DNA is held: 39 bases, read in frame from base 1. CDR1 and CDR2, looked up from the germline V gene (reference sequence), are SEHNR and FQNEAQ. The sample belongs to a study of CD8 T cells in ankylosing spondylitis (dated by TCRdb to the late 2010s). Regarding the study in general: To find TCR variants linked to disease, the study profiled T cell receptor beta repertoires in ankylosing spondylitis patients and healthy donors. Peripheral blood was sampled, and synovial fluid was additionally collected from ankylosing spondylitis patients. In total, the full study cohort was made up of nearly 110 healthy donors and 25 ankylosing spondylitis patients.

Overall study results and their limits: Some motif variants were previously reported in synovial fluid and blood of reactive arthritis patients, suggesting common disease-initiation mechanisms. A TCR beta motif made up of several highly homologous amino acid variants appeared to be characteristic of blood from ankylosing spondylitis patients. The disease-linked clones were reported to be significantly enriched in matched synovial fluid samples from ankylosing spondylitis patients. The disease-linked clones had a CD8+ phenotype and were found at relatively low frequencies in peripheral blood.

TCRdb shows the sequencer as Illumina HiSeq 2500. TCR beta libraries were prepared by quantitative 5'-RACE with molecular barcodes. In the authors' own workflow: To identify disease-linked TCR variants, a new computational method was used, one built on a probabilistic model of VDJ rearrangement. The public reads were reprocessed in TCRdb via fastp at Q25 and MiXCR, keeping in-frame beta chains. Every CDR3 protein is listed once, alongside the most common genes and DNA of its rows. These V and J calls derive from TCRdb rather than the authors' analysis. This sample gives a few hundred thousand distinct CDR3 sequences in total; roughly a sixth of them show up just once. The leading ten clones occupy 1% of the sample.

The sequence is built from TRBV7-9 and TRBJ1-1; the D gene is not confidently resolved. Sequencing was carried out using blood, either unsorted or a sorted T cell fraction (not recorded which). The origin of this receptor is a male donor with ankylosing spondylitis. CDR3 sequence: CASSLHTNTEAFF. The DNA sequence is given as TGTGCCAGCAGCTTACACACGAACACTGAAGCTTTCTTT.